The clone carrying this T cell receptor beta chain was detected only once. PCR amplification relied on 60 Vbeta primers (plus 13 Jbeta primers). Repertoires were generated with immunoSEQ multiplex PCR, while TCRdb's copy carries only in-frame clones and drops some. The sample lists 100,000 to 150,000 clones; roughly 75% were seen once. These data are taken from a study of cytomegalovirus exposure and HLA in healthy donors. The CDR3 has 12 amino acids. V lost 6 bases and J 8 bases, leaving 13 bases between the germline ends. The V gene's germline CDR1 is SEHNR and CDR2 FQNEAQ (reference sequence). The chain links TRBV7-9 to TRBJ1-2, with D possibly matching TRBD1 (6 bases). This TCR was sampled from a woman between 45 and 60 years old in good health and CMV-seronegative. What was sequenced was PBMCs. The DNA for the CDR3 is TGTGCCAGCAGTCCTACAGGGTTCGGCTACACCTTC. Translation gives CASSPTGFGYTF.